The source of this TCR beta chain is a study of blood T cell repertoires in COVID-19. Across the study: From the United States, Italy and Spain came samples of acute and convalescent COVID-19. In each case, the material was cDNA or gDNA derived from T cells, B-cell-depleted T cells, or PBMCs.

This clone has only one observation. Germline V gives CDR1 MGHDK, CDR2 SYGVNS. This CDR3 has 13 amino acids. Trimming cost V 3 bases and J 4 bases, with 9 bases left between them. In the authors' workflow: How many nucleated cells were present was estimated from reference gene primer amplification. Clones were read by immunoSEQ multiplex PCR, and TCRdb kept only the in-frame ones, dropping some. V and J calls and clone size come straight from that table; D and trimming were deduced from the DNA. The sample lists roughly 400,000 clones, just under 90% seen once, with approximately 9.3% in the top ten. The recovered donors of Cohort 3 showed two negative PCRs, clearance, or symptom resolution.

The J gene is TRBJ1-1, the V gene TRBV25-1; D gene unclear. The sequence was collected from a woman aged 45 to 65 who had recovered from COVID-19. The specimen sequenced was PBMCs or T cells enriched from blood (not recorded which). In DNA form, the CDR3 reads TGTGCCAGCAGTGAGCCGGCGGGCACTGAAGCTTTCTTT. It codes for CASSEPAGTEAFF. Looking up the rest from reference TRBV25-1 and TRBJ1-1 gives the full variable domain: EADIYQTPRYLVIGTGKKITLECSQTMGHDKMYWYQQDPGMELHLIHYSYGVNSTEKGDLSSESTVSRIRTEHFPLTLESARPSHTSQYLCASSEPAGTEAFFGQGTRLTVV.